The next 24 T cell receptor beta chains were all read from a single sample in a study of CD8 T cells in ankylosing spondylitis. Each CDR3 protein gets one entry after TCRdb re-called the 5' RACE reads with MiXCR. The data hold about 500,000 distinct CDR3 sequences, with 5.3% observed a single time. General observations from the study: Several highly homologous variants made up a TCR beta motif that seemed to typify ankylosing spondylitis blood.

Their antigen targets remain unknown. The material sequenced was blood, either unsorted or a sorted T cell fraction (not recorded which). The receptors originated from a male donor with ankylosing spondylitis.

A remark on this clonotype: The DNA is left out, because the CDR3 cannot be placed on it with certainty; the CDR3 is given as TCRdb lists it. The CDR3 spells CASSFRARGSYNEQFF. The chain combines TRBV12-3 or TRBV12-4 with TRBJ2-1; no check of the table's D call, TRBD2, against the DNA was made. 16 amino acids form the CDR3, both terminal residues included.

This clonotype came up many times. V usage is TRBV4-3 and J usage is TRBJ1-3, with 12 bases lining up with TRBD1. The CDR3 length is 19 residues. Germline assignment: CDR1 LGHNA and CDR2 YSLEER. Unmatched junction bases numbered 6, after V lost 0 bases and J lost 0 bases. CDR3 in DNA: TGCGCCAGCAGCCAAGATTGGGGACAGGGGGCCAGCTCTGGAAACACCATATATTTT. Its translation: CASSQDWGQGASSGNTIYF.

Concerning this clonotype: The germline gene is not matched at one end of the junction; a read error may be the cause. The genes are TRBV7-7 and TRBJ2-5; 8 bases line up with TRBD1. The CDR3 totals 15 residues. Looked up from germline, CDR1 is SSHAT and CDR2 is FNYEAQ (reference sequence). CDR3 coding DNA: TGTGCTAGCAGCCGACGGGGCAGGGGGCATGAGACCCAGTACTTC. It specifies CASSRRGRGHETQYF.

This clonotype was recorded many times. The J gene is TRBJ1-1, the V gene TRBV25-1; a possible D gene is TRBD1 (5 bases). Germline CDR1 and CDR2: MGHDK and SYGVNS. The CDR3 is 19 residues long. Trimming left V 0 bases short and J 4 bases short, with 24 bases between. CDR3 nucleotides: TGTGCCAGCAGTGAATACGAGACAGCCGAAAGGGAAATGGGCACTGAAGCTTTCTTT. Encoded protein: CASSEYETAEREMGTEAFF.

This clonotype was seen repeatedly, ten times or more. CDR3: CASSHGRRQVSEQYF. CDR3 bases: TGCGCCAGCAGCCACGGCCGGCGCCAAGTAAGCGAGCAGTACTTC. The V and J genes are TRBV5-1 and TRBJ2-7, with D unresolved. Germline V gene data show CDR1 as SGHRS and CDR2 as YFSETQ. The CDR3 covers 15 residues. Trimming removed 4 bases from V and 6 bases from J, with 20 bases in between.

This clonotype was counted many times. The chain recombines TRBV12-3 or TRBV12-4 with TRBJ1-2, with D unclear. V was cut by 1 base and J by 8 bases, with 17 bases left in between. The CDR3 loop spans 15 amino acids. The CDR3 protein is CASSLGSTGLSGYTF. CDR3 sequence (DNA): TGTGCCAGCAGTTTAGGGTCGACTGGCCTAAGCGGCTACACCTTC.

This clonotype was recorded at least ten times. The chain uses TRBV5-1 and TRBJ2-3, with TRBD2 matching over 8 bases. Germline V lookup: CDR1 SGHRS, CDR2 YFSETQ. The CDR3 spans 16 residues. After removal of 0 bases from V and 6 bases from J, the junction contained 9 bases not matched to a gene. The chain's CDR3 is CASSLGGTSIIDTQYF. Written as DNA, the CDR3 is TGCGCCAGCAGCTTGGGCGGGACTAGTATTATCGATACGCAGTATTTT.

This clonotype has a count of ten or more. The genes are TRBV20-1 and TRBJ1-6, with D uncertain. This CDR3 is built from 12 residues. The ends were cut back, 1 base at V and 13 bases at J, with 11 bases in the middle. CDR1 is DFQATT, CDR2 SNEGSKA, per germline (reference sequence). The CDR3 DNA follows: TGCAGTGCTAGAGGTGGAGTTTCTCCCCTCCACTTT. Encoded protein: CSARGGVSPLHF.

This clonotype has ten or more counts. V gene TRBV20-1 combines with J gene TRBJ2-7; D is perhaps TRBD2 (5 bases). CDR1 and CDR2 from the germline V gene are DFQATT and SNEGSKA (reference sequence). The ends were cut back, 0 bases at V and 2 bases at J, with 11 bases in the middle. CDR3 length: 14 amino acids. CDR3 amino acids: CSARERVRTYEQYF. In DNA, the CDR3 is TGCAGTGCTAGAGAGAGGGTCCGTACCTACGAGCAGTACTTC.

This clonotype was counted at least ten times. The J gene is TRBJ2-7, the V gene TRBV6-5, with 7 bases lining up with TRBD2. Per germline, CDR1 MNHEY and CDR2 SVGAGI. The trim removed 4 bases at V and 3 bases at J, leaving 15 bases unmatched. The CDR3 contains 17 residues. The CDR3 region has the DNA TGTGCCAGCAGTTCGCGGGACGGGAGGTATCATATCTACGAGCAGTACTTC. Translation: CASSSRDGRYHIYEQYF.

This chain joins TRBV7-9 and TRBJ2-3; D is unclear. Between the trimmed V and J ends, which lost 3 bases and 2 bases, there was a span of 15 bases. The CDR3 is 16 amino acids. The germline V gene encodes CDR1 SEHNR and CDR2 FQNEAQ (reference sequence). The CDR3 region is CASSFPGRVYTDTQYF. CDR3 bases: TGTGCCAGCAGCTTCCCCGGCAGAGTCTACACAGATACGCAGTATTTT.

This clonotype has a count of ten or more. The rearrangement links TRBV20-1 to TRBJ1-5; 11 bases are a match to TRBD1. V shed 3 bases and J 4 bases; nucleotides not matched to a gene: 5. This CDR3 contains 15 residues. Germline V lookup: CDR1 DFQATT, CDR2 SNEGSKA (reference sequence). This CDR3 is CSAREGQGVNQPQHF. CDR3 DNA: TGCAGTGCTAGGGAGGGACAGGGGGTGAATCAGCCCCAGCATTTT.

This clonotype was detected a few times. V usage is TRBV11-2 and J usage is TRBJ1-2, with unresolved D. Looked up from germline, CDR1 is SGHAT and CDR2 is FQNNGV. V gave up 4 bases and J gave up 2 bases, with 11 bases separating them. CDR3 size: 14 residues. CDR3 residues: CASSSNEENYGYTF. Written as DNA, the CDR3 is TGTGCCAGCAGCTCAAATGAGGAGAACTATGGCTACACCTTC.

The chain employs TRBV20-1 and TRBJ2-3; 8 nucleotides match TRBD2. Germline CDR1 DFQATT, CDR2 SNEGSKA (reference sequence). V gave up 2 bases and J gave up 6 bases; unmatched junction bases: 13. This CDR3 is 16 amino acids long. For the CDR3, the DNA is TGCAGTGCTAGATCCCTGGGCGGGGGGTTCCGGGATACGCAGTATTTT. Amino acids: CSARSLGGGFRDTQYF.

This clonotype was detected ten times or more. V gene TRBV20-1 combines with J gene TRBJ2-3; 7 bases match TRBD1. V lost 5 bases, J lost 3 bases, and 11 bases stayed unmatched. The CDR3 has 15 residues. Germline CDR1 DFQATT, CDR2 SNEGSKA (reference sequence). In nucleotides, the CDR3 is TGCAGTGCTCCCCGGACAGGTCAGGGGACAGATACGCAGTATTTT. Protein product: CSAPRTGQGTDTQYF.

Ten or more counts support this clonotype. The gene calls are TRBV6-5 and TRBJ1-2; D uncertain. There are 15 residues in the CDR3. V lost 0 bases and J lost 4, with 12 bases in between. Germline lookup yields CDR1 MNHEY and CDR2 SVGAGI. CDR3: CASSYSPGSPYGYTF. The CDR3 region has the DNA TGTGCCAGCAGTTACTCCCCGGGGAGTCCCTATGGCTACACCTTC.

This chain connects TRBV18 to TRBJ2-7; 9 bases line up with TRBD1. Germline lookup yields CDR1 KGHSH and CDR2 LQKENI. CDR3 length: 15 residues. J gave up 4 bases and V 3 bases, and 7 bases lay outside the gene matches. This chain's CDR3 is CASSPSGQGRYEQYF. The CDR3 region has the DNA TGTGCCAGCTCACCGTCGGGACAGGGCCGATACGAGCAGTACTTC.

V usage is TRBV11-2 and J usage is TRBJ2-5; 8 nucleotides agree with TRBD1. The CDR3 sequence is 13 residues long. Germline lookup yields CDR1 SGHAT and CDR2 FQNNGV. Trimming at V came to 7 bases and at J to 3 bases, leaving 4 bases not matched to a gene. The CDR3 bases are TGTGCCAGCACCACGACAGGGGAAGAGACCCAGTACTTC. Amino acids: CASTTTGEETQYF.

This clonotype was counted many times. This chain links TRBV5-1 with TRBJ2-1, with D possibly TRBD2 on 6 matching bases. CDR3 size: 15 residues. Per the germline V gene, CDR1 is SGHRS and CDR2 is YFSETQ. V dropped 0 bases and J dropped 6 bases, with 13 bases sitting between them. CDR3 bases: TGCGCCAGCAGCTTGGGCCTAGCGAACGCCAATGAGCAGTTCTTC. It is translated as CASSLGLANANEQFF.

This clonotype was observed at least ten times. The chain combines TRBV19 with TRBJ2-1, with D possibly matching TRBD1 (6 bases). V shed 10 bases and J shed 2 bases, with 15 bases lying between them. Germline CDR1 LNHDA, CDR2 SQIVND (reference sequence). The CDR3 is 14 residues long. The CDR3 sequence is CATQTGAAYNEQFF. CDR3 in DNA: TGTGCCACCCAGACAGGAGCTGCCTACAATGAGCAGTTCTTC.

In regard to this clonotype: A read error may explain this, as a much larger clone is one base away. V gene TRBV18 combines with J gene TRBJ2-1; D is possibly TRBD1 (5 bases). The germline CDR1 and CDR2 sequences are KGHSH and LQKENI. This CDR3 has 14 amino acids. The DNA of the CDR3 is TGTGCTTTCACCGGCACAGGAATAAGGAATGAGCAGTTCTTC. Its translation: CAFTGTGIRNEQFF.

This clonotype was seen ten or more times. CDR3 in amino acids: CASSNGQENTEAFF. CDR3 nucleotides: TGTGCCAGCAGCAACGGACAGGAGAACACTGAAGCTTTCTTT. This chain links TRBV5-6 with TRBJ1-1, with TRBD1 matching over 7 bases. CDR3 length: 14 amino acids. Losses at the gene ends were 4 bases for V and 1 base for J; bases not matched to a gene: 4. The germline CDR1 and CDR2 sequences are SGHDT and YYEEEE.

This clonotype appeared many times. The rearrangement uses TRBV20-1 and TRBJ2-1; D might be TRBD1 (7 bases). CDR3 length equals 15 residues. Looked up from germline, CDR1 is DFQATT and CDR2 is SNEGSKA (reference sequence). V was pared by 3 bases and J by 4 bases, with 16 bases between. CDR3 residues: CSASTAGGPYNEQFF. Here the CDR3 DNA reads TGCAGTGCTAGCACAGCAGGGGGGCCGTACAATGAGCAGTTCTTC.

This clonotype was observed a handful of times. The V gene is TRBV20-1, the J gene TRBJ2-6; D ambiguous. V was cut by 3 bases and J by 2 bases, with 14 bases left in between. CDR1 is DFQATT and CDR2 is SNEGSKA in the germline V gene (reference sequence). The CDR3 has 16 amino acids. The chain's CDR3 is CSASWRMMPGANVLTF. For the CDR3, the DNA is TGCAGTGCTAGTTGGCGGATGATGCCTGGGGCCAACGTCCTGACTTTC.